The clone carrying this TCR beta chain was detected a few times. Its antigen is unidentified. CDR3 length: 17 residues. V gave up 5 bases and J gave up 0 bases; unmatched junction bases: 10. Germline V gives CDR1 SGHDN, CDR2 FVKESK. The data are from a study of T cells in localized non-small cell lung cancer. Notes on the study in general: Among the tissues sampled, uninvolved adjacent lung had the highest T cell clonality, above tumor. Out of the top 100 tumor clones, a median approximately 50 were seen in adjacent lung.

Measured with immunoSEQ multiplex PCR; TCRdb has only the in-frame clones, and not every one. Counted here are approximately 900 clones, more than 15% occurring once; the ten biggest clones make up approximately 20%. This chain joins TRBV14 and TRBJ1-1, with TRBD1 identical over 9 bases. The sample consisted of normal lung tissue next to the tumor, taken before any cancer treatment. This clonotype originated in a male donor at least 60 years old with stage II squamous cell lung carcinoma. The CDR3 is CASSAGTGLRMNTEAFF. Written as DNA, the CDR3 is TGTGCCAGCAGCGCCGGGACAGGGCTGAGGATGAACACTGAAGCTTTCTTT.